A single T cell receptor (beta chain) is shown here with its context. Its cognate antigen is unknown. RNA in amounts of roughly 0.5 to 1 ug was reverse transcribed with random hexamers. TCR beta CDR3 was amplified by immunoSEQ covering 54 Vbeta and 13 Jbeta. TCRdb passed the immunoSEQ multiplex PCR reads through MiXCR, listing each CDR3 protein once. The repertoire holds roughly 140,000 distinct CDR3 sequences, about 95% seen once, with roughly 0.16% in the top ten. Through negative isolation, CD4+ and CD8+ T cells were obtained, while TEMRA cells were enriched using FACS. The CDR3 is 12 amino acids. V was cut by 3 bases and J by 3 bases, with 3 bases left in between. CDR1 LGHDT and CDR2 YNNKEL come from the germline V gene (reference sequence). The record originates from a study of CD8 T cells in Susac syndrome. Notes on the study in general: The study conceded that relatively few individuals underwent its TCR sequencing and HLA analysis.

The rearrangement links TRBV3-1 to TRBJ2-1, with D uncertain. This TCR was sampled from a human donor with Susac syndrome. Material: CD4+ T cells from PBMCs. The DNA for the CDR3 is TGTGCCAGCAGCCACGACTACAATGAGCAGTTCTTC. Its translation: CASSHDYNEQFF.